This T cell receptor (beta chain) was observed in a study of regulatory T cells in long-lasting Graves disease. The overall study: The antithyroid drugs taken by newly diagnosed Graves' patients had been used for under 3 months.

TCR beta libraries were built with iRepertoire HTBI primers and Arm-PCR of CDR3 regions. In TCRdb, the multiplex PCR reads were re-called with MiXCR into one record per CDR3 protein. The table includes 200,000 to 250,000 distinct CDR3 sequences, just over 20% detected once. This clonotype showed up many times. What it binds is unknown. Whole-study results and caveats: Persistent Graves' patients showed less TCR diversity than newly diagnosed patients showed. Favoring TRBV28, TRBJ1-2 and TRBJ2-5 was a feature seen in persistent disease.

Noted time point: newly diagnosed GD, antithyroid drugs for less than 3 months. PBMC-extracted RNA yielded the TCR library. Germline loops: CDR1 KGHSH, CDR2 LQKENI. V shed 8 bases and J 2 bases; nucleotides not matched to a gene: 8. The CDR3 consists of 14 residues. This TCR was sampled from a female donor with Graves disease. The input for sequencing was peripheral blood mononuclear cells (PBMCs), taken at new diagnosis, from a patient treated with antithyroid drugs. The V and J genes are TRBV18 and TRBJ1-1; TRBD1 agrees at 7 bases. In DNA, the CDR3 is TGTGCCAGCAGCCCCCGACAGGGAAACACTGAAGCTTTCTTT. As protein: CASSPRQGNTEAFF.